This TCR beta chain was documented in a study of OX40 agonist ivuxolimab in advanced cancers. Overall study context: Treatment received earlier with anti-PD-1, anti-PD-L1 or anti-CTLA-4 agents was allowed, and 40% had some. Study outcomes and limitations: Some of the lowest clonal expansion was seen in partial responders at 0.1-3.0 mg/kg. Among T cells, CD8+ cells averaged more expanded clones than CD4+ cells.

About this clone itself: Its antigen is as yet unknown.

The germline gives CDR1 KGHSH, CDR2 LQKENI. This CDR3 spans 16 amino acids. V gave up 1 base and J gave up 2 bases; unmatched junction bases: 8. Generated by immunoSEQ multiplex PCR, the TCRdb table keeps only in-frame clones and is missing some. The sample yields about 58,000 clones, about 83% seen once. This chain connects TRBV18 to TRBJ2-7; 7 bases agree with TRBD1. The starting material was CD4+ or CD8+ T cells sorted from blood, obtained in a trial of the OX40 agonist ivuxolimab. The clonotype originates from an adult with an advanced solid tumor such as melanoma, head and neck, liver or kidney cancer. CDR3 bases: TGTGCCAGCTCACCACGGAACAGGGGTGTCGCCTACGAGCAGTACTTC. It is translated as CASSPRNRGVAYEQYF.